A selection of T cell receptor beta chains follows, all from one sample in a study of blood T cell repertoires in COVID-19. Profiled with immunoSEQ multiplex PCR; TCRdb holds only in-frame clones, not every one. The data show about 140,000 clones, with about 77% seen just once and roughly 8.9% held by the top ten. The source material was peripheral blood. These receptors came from a woman in her 50s with active or convalescent COVID-19. CDR3s include the opening cysteine and the closing phenylalanine or tryptophan. A D gene is named only where the DNA matches it firmly. Clone sizes are given selectively: once, few, many, or a class where the clone is expanded.

J | V | D | size | CDR3 | DNA
TRBJ2-7 | TRBV4-3 | TRBD1 | . | CASSQASGGGYEQYF | TGCGCCAGCAGCCAAGCTTCAGGGGGCGGCTACGAGCAGTACTTC
TRBJ2-1 | TRBV28 | . | . | CASSLNLASSYNEQFF | TGTGCCAGCAGTTTAAACCTAGCGAGCTCCTACAATGAGCAGTTCTTC
TRBJ2-3 | TRBV7-8 | TRBD2 | . | CASSLRTSGSRDTQYF | TGTGCCAGCAGCCTACGGACTAGCGGGAGTCGAGATACGCAGTATTTT
TRBJ1-2 | TRBV11-2 | TRBD1 | once | CASSARGDRVHYGYTF | TGTGCCAGCAGCGCCCGGGGGGACAGGGTTCACTATGGCTACACCTTC
TRBJ2-7 | TRBV21-1 | . | . | CASSKARGSGRGKQYF | TGTGCCAGCAGCAAAGCCCGAGGTAGCGGGAGGGGTAAGCAGTACTTC
TRBJ1-6 | TRBV27 | . | . | CASSLLQGTRNNSPLHF | TGTGCCAGCAGTTTATTACAGGGAACGCGGAATAATTCACCCCTCCACTTT
TRBJ1-4 | TRBV9 | . | . | CASSVAAEDNEKLFF | TGTGCCAGCAGCGTAGCGGCCGAGGATAATGAAAAACTGTTTTTT
TRBJ2-2 | TRBV5-8 | . | . | CASSHGQYTGELFF | TGTGCCAGCAGCCATGGACAGTACACCGGGGAGCTGTTTTTT
TRBJ1-4 | TRBV7-9 | . | once | CASSSTYRDATNEKLFF | TGTGCCAGCAGCTCGACCTACAGGGATGCAACTAATGAAAAACTGTTTTTT
TRBJ1-1 | TRBV9 | . | . | CASSVGVERASEAFF | TGTGCCAGCAGCGTAGGGGTGGAGAGGGCTTCTGAAGCTTTCTTT
TRBJ1-2 | TRBV6-4 | . | . | CASSDCRDWAGTF | TGTGCCAGCAGTGACTGCCGCGACTGGGCGGGGACCTTC
TRBJ2-5 | TRBV7-2 | . | . | CASSLRPRSQETQYF | TGTGCCAGCAGCTTACGGCCCCGGAGTCAAGAGACCCAGTACTTC
TRBJ2-1 | TRBV7-3 | . | . | CASSQGGGRKFF | TGTGCCAGCAGCCAAGGGGGGGGGAGGAAGTTCTTC
TRBJ2-7 | TRBV30 | . | . | CAWVGLGGARSYEQYF | TGTGCCTGGGTGGGCTTAGGGGGGGCCCGCTCCTACGAGCAGTACTTC
TRBJ1-2 | TRBV11-3 | . | . | CASSLDLRQVVPVGPDGYTF | TGTGCCAGCAGCTTAGATTTAAGGCAGGTTGTCCCCGTTGGCCCTGATGGCTACACCTTC
TRBJ1-1 | TRBV7-2 | TRBD1 | . | CASSFNRGPNTEAFF | TGTGCCAGCAGCTTTAACAGGGGGCCGAACACTGAAGCTTTCTTT
TRBJ2-1 | TRBV6-1 | . | . | CASSDLASYNEQFF | TGTGCCAGCAGTGATTTAGCTAGCTACAATGAGCAGTTCTTC
TRBJ2-7 | TRBV7-8 | . | few | CASSRRGDRPYEQYF | TGTGCCAGCAGCCGGAGGGGGGACAGACCTTACGAGCAGTACTTC
TRBJ2-3 | TRBV30 | . | . | CAWWRLENYADTQYF | TGTGCCTGGTGGCGGCTCGAGAACTACGCAGATACGCAGTATTTT
TRBJ1-1 | TRBV29-1 | TRBD1 | once | CSVCGQGPTEAFF | TGCAGCGTTTGTGGACAGGGACCCACTGAAGCTTTCTTT
TRBJ2-5 | TRBV7-2 | . | . | CASSRDIQETQYF | TGTGCCAGCAGCCGGGACATCCAAGAGACCCAGTACTTC
TRBJ2-6 | TRBV11-3 | . | . | CASSFSSVLSGANVLTF | TGTGCCAGCAGCTTCTCCTCGGTCCTCTCTGGGGCCAACGTCCTGACTTTC
TRBJ1-2 | TRBV11-2 | . | few | CASSLWGGDYGYTF | TGTGCCAGCAGCTTATGGGGAGGTGACTATGGCTACACCTTC
TRBJ1-1 | TRBV19 | . | . | CASSPRQERVIATEAFF | TGTGCCAGTAGCCCCCGACAGGAAAGGGTGATAGCCACTGAAGCTTTCTTT
TRBJ2-1 | TRBV6-2/TRBV6-3 | . | few | CASSSRVVQFF | TGTGCCAGCAGTTCGAGGGTCGTGCAGTTCTTC
TRBJ2-1 | TRBV19 | TRBD2 | . | CASSIVAVWSGGPGYNEQFF | TGTGCCAGTAGTATAGTCGCGGTTTGGAGCGGGGGCCCTGGTTACAATGAGCAGTTCTTC
TRBJ2-5 | TRBV11-2 | TRBD2 | . | CASSLESGRGRETQYF | TGTGCCAGCAGCTTAGAAAGCGGGCGGGGGAGAGAGACCCAGTACTTC
TRBJ1-4 | TRBV29-1 | . | . | CSVDLGAAGEKLFF | TGCAGCGTTGATTTGGGGGCAGCTGGAGAAAAACTGTTTTTT
TRBJ1-3 | TRBV28 | . | . | CASSLLRRGGSGNTIYF | TGTGCCAGCAGTTTGTTGCGGCGAGGCGGGTCTGGAAACACCATATATTTT
TRBJ1-5 | TRBV15 | . | . | CATSRDLYQPQHF | TGTGCCACCAGCAGAGATCTCTATCAGCCCCAGCATTTT
TRBJ2-5 | TRBV6-2/TRBV6-3 | TRBD1 | . | CASSSSRVRQGGETQYF | TGTGCCAGCAGTTCATCCAGGGTGAGACAGGGTGGAGAGACCCAGTACTTC
TRBJ1-1 | TRBV10-2 | . | . | CASSESTRTVNTEAFF | TGCGCCAGCAGTGAGTCGACTCGGACAGTGAACACTGAAGCTTTCTTT
TRBJ1-6 | TRBV27 | TRBD1 | . | CASSAHTGVSYNSPLHF | TGTGCCAGCAGCGCACATACAGGGGTCTCCTATAATTCACCCCTCCACTTT
TRBJ2-7 | TRBV30 | . | . | CACRGRGEQYF | TGTGCCTGTAGAGGCCGGGGCGAGCAGTACTTC
TRBJ1-3 | TRBV3-1/TRBV3-2 | TRBD1 | . | CASSRWSPGQGEGNTIYF | TGTGCCAGCAGCCGATGGTCGCCGGGACAGGGGGAAGGAAACACCATATATTTT
TRBJ1-5 | TRBV7-2 | . | . | CASSLSSGANQPQHF | TGTGCCAGCAGCTTGAGTAGCGGCGCTAATCAGCCCCAGCATTTT
TRBJ1-2 | TRBV5-3 | . | . | CARSFGARHYGYTF | TGTGCCAGAAGCTTTGGGGCTAGACACTATGGCTACACCTTC
TRBJ1-2 | TRBV5-4 | . | . | CASSLRGDYYGYTF | TGTGCCAGCAGCTTGCGGGGGGATTACTATGGCTACACCTTC
TRBJ2-3 | TRBV3-1/TRBV3-2 | TRBD2 | . | CASSLGGSTDTQYF | TGTGCCAGCAGCCTGGGGGGGAGCACAGATACGCAGTATTTT
TRBJ1-1 | TRBV27 | TRBD1 | . | CASSFVRGRTGVNTEAFF | TGTGCCAGCAGTTTTGTCAGGGGGCGGACCGGAGTGAACACTGAAGCTTTCTTT
TRBJ2-1 | TRBV7-2 | . | . | CASSLVPSGYNEQFF | TGTGCCAGCAGCTTAGTTCCGAGCGGTTACAATGAGCAGTTCTTC
TRBJ2-7 | TRBV30 | TRBD2 | . | CAWRRGLAESYEQYF | TGTGCCTGGAGGCGGGGACTAGCGGAGTCCTACGAGCAGTACTTC
TRBJ1-6 | TRBV27 | . | . | CASSSSGFSPLHF | TGTGCCAGCAGTTCCTCAGGGTTTTCACCCCTCCACTTT
TRBJ2-2 | TRBV7-2 | . | . | CASSSRDTNTGELFF | TGTGCCAGCAGCTCCAGGGACACCAACACCGGGGAGCTGTTTTTT
TRBJ2-1 | TRBV4-1 | . | . | CASSQAGLTTAGEQFF | TGCGCCAGCAGCCAAGCAGGGTTGACCACGGCGGGGGAGCAGTTCTTC
TRBJ1-1 | TRBV30 | . | . | CAWSVVNTEAFF | TGTGCCTGGAGTGTCGTGAACACTGAAGCTTTCTTT
TRBJ1-4 | TRBV5-8 | TRBD1 | . | CASSPTGQALNEKLFF | TGTGCCAGCAGCCCGACGGGACAGGCATTGAATGAAAAACTGTTTTTT